These 30 T cell receptor beta chains came from one sample sequenced in a study of human T cells and chemical hapten exposure. Unique molecular identifiers were linked by the library to individual cDNA molecules. TCRdb analysed the reads with MiXCR anew, one entry per CDR3 protein. This repertoire shows about 120,000 distinct CDR3 sequences, around 8.5% found once; its top ten account for roughly 1.5%. Total RNA was isolated from unfractionated whole blood. The specimen sequenced was whole blood. Every receptor here comes from a human donor in good health. Some clones in this sample may be carry-over from other donors' samples.

The rearrangement uses TRBV7-2 and TRBJ2-2; the D call may be TRBD1 or TRBD2 (6 bases each). Germline loops: CDR1 SGHTA, CDR2 FQGNSA. V was pared by 1 base and J by 5 bases, with 17 bases between. This CDR3 is built from 17 residues. DNA of the CDR3: TGTGCCAGCAGCTTAGTGGGGGGCGCTCAGGGGACCGGGGAGCTGTTTTTT. Translation gives CASSLVGGAQGTGELFF.

The V and J genes are TRBV6-5 and TRBJ2-2; 11 bases fit TRBD1. The CDR3 totals 13 residues. The V gene end was trimmed by 5 bases and the J gene end by 13 bases; junction bases not matched to a gene: 6. Germline V lookup: CDR1 MNHEY, CDR2 SVGAGI. The CDR3 sequence: CASSRGQGAVLFF. As DNA, the CDR3 is TGTGCCAGCAGTCGCGGACAGGGGGCTGTGCTGTTTTTT.

This clonotype was counted many times. J is TRBJ2-3 and V is TRBV20-1; 10 bases match TRBD2. This CDR3 is 18 amino acids long. Trimming cost V 6 bases and J 1 base; bases outside gene matches: 16. Germline V lookup: CDR1 DFQATT, CDR2 SNEGSKA (reference sequence). This CDR3 reads CSANTLTSGVGGTDTQYF. The CDR3, as DNA: TGCAGTGCCAACACCCTAACTAGCGGGGTTGGGGGCACAGATACGCAGTATTTT.

The sample holds many counts of this clonotype. Here the CDR3 reads CSASAGTGKAFF. The CDR3 region has the DNA TGCAGTGCTAGTGCCGGGACAGGGAAAGCTTTCTTT. This chain joins TRBV20-1 and TRBJ1-1, with 9 bases that match TRBD1. Losses at the gene ends were 3 bases for V and 9 bases for J; bases not matched to a gene: 5. The CDR3 spans 12 residues. Germline lookup yields CDR1 DFQATT and CDR2 SNEGSKA (reference sequence).

This clonotype has more than one count but fewer than ten. The chain combines TRBV7-2 with TRBJ2-3, with TRBD2 matching 15 bases. V trimming: 3 bases; J trimming: 4 bases; junction bases outside the gene matches: 2. The CDR3 contains 16 residues. The V gene's germline CDR1 is SGHTA and CDR2 FQGNSA. The DNA of the CDR3 is TGTGCCAGCAGCTTGGGACTAGCGGGAGGATCAGATACGCAGTATTTT. Its protein product is CASSLGLAGGSDTQYF. Together with reference TRBV7-2 and TRBJ2-3, the CDR3 gives the full variable domain: GAGVSQSPSNKVTEKGKDVELRCDPISGHTALYWYRQSLGQGLEFLIYFQGNSAPDKSGLPSDRFSAERTGGSVSTLTIQRTQQEDSAVYLCASSLGLAGGSDTQYFGPGTRLTVL.

The chain employs TRBV29-1 and TRBJ2-3; TRBD2 might be the D (6 bases). The ends were cut back, 0 bases at V and 12 bases at J, with 22 bases in the middle. CDR1 and CDR2 from the germline V gene are SQVTM and ANQGSEA. There are 15 residues in the CDR3. The CDR3 nucleotides are TGCAGCGTTGAAGATCGCGGCAGTAGGGGACTCGGTCAGTATTTT. It is translated as CSVEDRGSRGLGQYF.

The rearrangement joins TRBV20-1 to TRBJ2-1; TRBD2 agrees at 11 bases. This CDR3 is 15 amino acids long. Losses at the gene ends were 6 bases for V and 5 bases for J; bases not matched to a gene: 9. CDR1 and CDR2 (germline): DFQATT, SNEGSKA (reference sequence). CDR3 sequence reads: CSASTSSGGHNEQFF. In DNA, the CDR3 is TGCAGTGCGAGTACATCTAGCGGGGGGCACAATGAGCAGTTCTTC.

This clonotype was seen many times. The gene calls are TRBV20-1 and TRBJ1-6; no reliable D call. V lost 0 bases and J 5 bases, leaving 14 bases between the germline ends. Germline V gives CDR1 DFQATT, CDR2 SNEGSKA (reference sequence). This CDR3 comprises 16 residues. The CDR3 sequence is CSARDLTEVDNSPLHF. CDR3 sequence (DNA): TGCAGTGCTAGAGACCTCACAGAAGTGGATAATTCACCCCTCCACTTT.

This clonotype was counted many times. This rearrangement joins TRBV14 to TRBJ1-1; D is unresolved. From germline, CDR1 is SGHDN and CDR2 FVKESK. The CDR3 loop spans 15 amino acids. The V end was cut by 2 bases, the J end by 0 bases, with 10 bases between. The CDR3 spells CASSQYSRMNTEAFF. As DNA, the CDR3 is TGTGCCAGCAGCCAATACTCTAGGATGAACACTGAAGCTTTCTTT.

This clonotype was recorded many times. V gene TRBV5-1 combines with J gene TRBJ1-1, with D tentatively TRBD1 (6 bases). This CDR3 spans 14 amino acids. CDR1 is SGHRS and CDR2 is YFSETQ in the germline V gene. Trimming took off 1 base at V and 1 base at J, with 8 bases between the two ends. The CDR3 loop is CASSLTGTNTEAFF. The CDR3 DNA reads as TGCGCCAGCAGCTTGACAGGGACGAACACTGAAGCTTTCTTT. The whole variable domain, filled in from reference TRBV5-1 and TRBJ1-1, reads KAGVTQTPRYLIKTRGQQVTLSCSPISGHRSVSWYQQTPGQGLQFLFEYFSETQRNKGNFPGRFSGRQFSNSRSEMNVSTLELGDSALYLCASSLTGTNTEAFFGQGTRLTVV.

This clonotype was seen at least ten times. The CDR3 DNA sequence: TGTGCCAGCAGCTTGACAAATCCCGATACGCAGTATTTT. Encoded protein: CASSLTNPDTQYF. This chain links TRBV5-4 with TRBJ2-3, with D hard to call. CDR1 and CDR2 (germline): SGHNT, YYREEE (reference sequence). CDR3 size: 13 residues. V was shortened by 1 base and J by 6 bases, with 9 bases between the two germline ends.

Worth noting for this clonotype: With a much larger clone just one base away, this may be a read error. This chain joins TRBV6-5 and TRBJ1-4; weak D call: TRBD1 (6 bases). Trimming stripped 0 bases from V and 7 bases from J, with 12 bases between. The germline V gene has CDR1 MNHEY and CDR2 SVGAGI. The CDR3 extends over 15 amino acids. As DNA, the CDR3 is TGTGCCAGCAGTTACTCAGGGGGGTCGAGTGAAAAACTGTTTTTT. Amino acid sequence: CASSYSGGSSEKLFF.

At least ten counts were recorded for this clonotype. This sequence joins TRBV29-1 and TRBJ1-1; TRBD1 agrees at 8 bases. The germline V gene encodes CDR1 SQVTM and CDR2 ANQGSEA. This CDR3 has 14 residues. J gave up 4 bases and V 1 base, and 5 bases lay outside the gene matches. CDR3 sequence: CSVEGLTGATEAFF. The CDR3, as DNA: TGCAGCGTTGAAGGATTGACAGGGGCCACTGAAGCTTTCTTT.

This clonotype was picked up many times. The chain uses TRBV7-2 and TRBJ1-2, with D hard to call. With 2 bases removed from V and 5 bases from J, the gap between germline ends came to 6 bases. Germline CDR1 is SGHTA and CDR2 is FQGNSA. The CDR3 runs to 12 residues. The CDR3 region has the DNA TGTGCCAGCAGCTTAACGGGGTATGGCTACACCTTC. Encoded protein: CASSLTGYGYTF.

This clonotype was picked up a small number of times. The rearrangement links TRBV5-1 to TRBJ2-5; 7 bases are shared with TRBD2. V was clipped by 5 bases and J by 1 base; unmatched bases: 5. This CDR3 contains 14 residues. Germline V CDR1 and CDR2: SGHRS, YFSETQ. CDR3 coding DNA: TGCGCCAGCAGTCTAGCGGTAATCCAAGAGACCCAGTACTTC. Protein: CASSLAVIQETQYF.

This rearrangement joins TRBV7-8 to TRBJ2-5; 8 bases are a match to TRBD2. J lost 4 bases, V lost 3 bases, and 4 bases had no gene match. Germline V gene sequence: CDR1 SGHVS, CDR2 FQNEAQ. The CDR3 is made up of 14 amino acids. In nucleotides, the CDR3 is TGTGCCAGCAGCTTTACAGCGGGGGTAGAGACCCAGTACTTC. Encoded protein: CASSFTAGVETQYF.

The table lists this clonotype with a few counts. This chain connects TRBV10-2 to TRBJ1-5; maybe TRBD1 (5 bases). CDR3 length: 16 residues. The V end was cut by 0 bases, the J end by 1 base, with 10 bases between. Germline lookup yields CDR1 WSHSY and CDR2 SAAADI. CDR3 bases: TGCGCCAGCAGTGAGTCCCAGGGAGGGAGCAATCAGCCCCAGCATTTT. Translation gives CASSESQGGSNQPQHF.

This clonotype was seen a few times. The chain employs TRBV20-1 and TRBJ2-7, with 7 nucleotides matching TRBD1. The germline V gene has CDR1 DFQATT and CDR2 SNEGSKA (reference sequence). Trimming at V came to 7 bases and at J to 0 bases, leaving 3 bases not matched to a gene. This CDR3 spans 12 amino acids. CDR3 residues: CSGGGDSYEQYF. The CDR3 DNA is TGCAGTGGAGGGGGCGACTCCTACGAGCAGTACTTC.

This clonotype was recorded a few times. This chain uses TRBV29-1 with TRBJ2-5, with TRBD1 identical over 7 bases. Germline CDR1 reads SQVTM; CDR2 reads ANQGSEA. CDR3 length: 12 residues. V was clipped by 6 bases and J by 1 base; unmatched bases: 2. The CDR3 loop reads CSVGTAQETQYF. CDR3 coding DNA: TGCAGCGTCGGGACAGCCCAAGAGACCCAGTACTTC.

This clonotype was seen a handful of times. The CDR3, as DNA: TGCAGTGCTAGAGTGAGCGGGGTGTACCAAGAGACCCAGTACTTC. Translation gives CSARVSGVYQETQYF. The rearrangement links TRBV20-1 to TRBJ2-5, with TRBD2 identical over 7 bases. This CDR3 has 15 amino acids. Germline lookup yields CDR1 DFQATT and CDR2 SNEGSKA (reference sequence). V lost 1 base, J lost 0 bases, and 5 bases stayed unmatched.

This clonotype was counted only a few times. The chain recombines TRBV6-2 or TRBV6-3 with TRBJ2-3; D is perhaps TRBD1 (6 bases). The length of the CDR3 is 17 residues. Germline V gene lookup returns CDR1 MNHEY and CDR2 SVGEGT. Trimming took 7 bases from V and 4 from J, leaving 24 bases between them. Here the CDR3 DNA reads TGTGCCAGCATCCCCTCAGTTGACAGGACGGCAGCAGATACGCAGTATTTT. It is translated as CASIPSVDRTAADTQYF.

This clonotype was seen a handful of times. This chain links TRBV20-1 with TRBJ2-1; weak D call: TRBD2 (6 bases). The CDR3 consists of 14 residues. Germline lookup yields CDR1 DFQATT and CDR2 SNEGSKA (reference sequence). V was clipped by 3 bases and J by 2 bases, with 11 bases between them. In DNA, the CDR3 is TGCAGTGCTAGGAGGAGCGGGCCCTACAATGAGCAGTTCTTC. This gives the protein CSARRSGPYNEQFF.

This clonotype appeared a few times. The rearrangement links TRBV7-9 to TRBJ2-3; D is uncertain. CDR3 length: 13 residues. V lost 1 base to trimming and J lost 8 bases, with 10 bases between them. Per the germline V gene, CDR1 is SEHNR and CDR2 is FQNEAQ (reference sequence). This CDR3 is CASSLGGPGTQYF. CDR3 in DNA: TGTGCCAGCAGCTTAGGGGGTCCCGGTACGCAGTATTTT.

This clonotype was seen at least ten times. The gene calls are TRBV29-1 and TRBJ2-5, with a tentative D call TRBD2 (5 bases). CDR1 and CDR2 (germline): SQVTM, ANQGSEA. The CDR3 extends over 11 amino acids. V lost 4 bases and J 6 bases, leaving 9 bases between the germline ends. CDR3 sequence reads: CSVVEGKTQYF. The CDR3 region has the DNA TGCAGCGTTGTCGAGGGAAAGACCCAGTACTTC.

Ten or more counts support this clonotype. This chain uses TRBV7-6 with TRBJ1-6, with D perhaps matching TRBD1 (6 bases). The CDR3 is 14 amino acids. In germline, CDR1 is SGHVS, CDR2 FNYEAQ. Trimming removed 1 base from V and 10 bases from J, with 11 bases in between. Here the CDR3 reads CASSLVDSRSPLHF. The CDR3 bases are TGTGCCAGCAGCTTAGTGGACAGCCGATCACCCCTCCACTTT.

At least ten counts were recorded for this clonotype. The rearrangement joins TRBV6-5 to TRBJ2-7; D is possibly TRBD1 (6 bases). The CDR3 runs to 17 residues. CDR1 and CDR2 (germline): MNHEY, SVGAGI. The germline V and J ends were trimmed by 6 bases and 2 bases, with 23 bases remaining between them. CDR3 sequence (DNA): TGTGCCAGCAGCCGGACAGTATCCCGGCTAGGAACCTACGAGCAGTACTTC. This sequence encodes CASSRTVSRLGTYEQYF.

This clonotype occurred many times. The chain couples TRBV29-1 to TRBJ2-2; D not resolved. Germline CDR1 SQVTM, CDR2 ANQGSEA. This CDR3 is 13 amino acids long. With 6 bases removed from V and 0 bases from J, the gap between germline ends came to 8 bases. The CDR3 DNA sequence: TGCAGCGTAGGACCATCGAACACCGGGGAGCTGTTTTTT. This encodes CSVGPSNTGELFF.

This clonotype was seen at least ten times. This chain joins TRBV6-6 and TRBJ1-4; D remains ambiguous. Trimming took 7 bases from V and 0 from J, leaving 6 bases between them. The germline V gene encodes CDR1 MNHNY and CDR2 SVGAGI (reference sequence). The CDR3 has 13 amino acids. CDR3 in DNA: TGTGCCAGCATAGGGACAACTAATGAAAAACTGTTTTTT. Residues: CASIGTTNEKLFF.

This clonotype was detected only a few times. V and J are TRBV3-1 and TRBJ1-1; D is ambiguous. V was trimmed by 6 bases and J by 6 bases, leaving 17 bases between them. The CDR3 runs to 14 residues. The germline CDR1 and CDR2 sequences are LGHDT and YNNKEL (reference sequence). This CDR3 is CASSTHGQIAEAFF. CDR3 DNA: TGTGCCAGCAGTACCCATGGGCAGATCGCTGAAGCTTTCTTT.

The rearrangement uses TRBV7-9 and TRBJ2-1; TRBD1 agrees at 7 bases. The CDR3 sequence is 15 residues long. Germline V gene lookup returns CDR1 SEHNR and CDR2 FQNEAQ (reference sequence). The V and J ends lost 3 bases and 4 bases, in that order; junction bases with no gene match: 6. The CDR3 nucleotides read TGTGCCAGCAGCTTGGGGGACAGTCTTTACAATGAGCAGTTCTTC. This translates into CASSLGDSLYNEQFF.